A selection of T cell receptor beta chains follows, all from one sample in a study of CD4 and CD8 cells across lung adenocarcinoma regions. TCRdb passed the PCR reads through MiXCR, listing each CDR3 protein once. The top ten clones hold approximately 20% of a sample with about 5,500 distinct CDR3 sequences, about 50% of them seen once. What was sequenced was CD4+ T cells from the margin of a lung tumor. The receptors derive from a male donor with lung adenocarcinoma. The CD4 and CD8 labels of this study may be unreliable. Both conserved end residues are part of each CDR3. A D gene is named only where the DNA matches it firmly.

d_gene,v_gene,j_gene,CDR3aa
NA,TRBV25-1,TRBJ2-1,CASSEYNARGNEQFF
NA,TRBV7-2,NA,CASSLGFRDALYEQYF
TRBD1,TRBV10-2,NA,CASSETWTGGYEQYF
NA,TRBV7-2,TRBJ2-1,CASSQTFGSRHNEQFF
NA,TRBV7-2,TRBJ2-4,CASSQSRKNIQYF
TRBD2,TRBV15,TRBJ2-3,CATSRGGAGAPPGGTDTQYF
NA,TRBV7-2,NA,CASSSEGLAINEQFF
NA,TRBV7-8,NA,CASSLGIEETQYF
TRBD1,TRBV4-1,TRBJ2-3,CASSQDNRGADTQYF
TRBD1,TRBV6-5,TRBJ1-2,CASSYSGGYLVDYGYTF
TRBD2,TRBV4-1,TRBJ2-5,CASSTLAVQETQYF
TRBD2,TRBV10-3,TRBJ2-3,CAIREGRSGSGTNMQYF
NA,TRBV6-1,TRBJ2-4,CASSEPLVVLVAIQYF
TRBD1,TRBV4-1,TRBJ1-2,CASSLHGQGSYGYTF
NA,TRBV5-1,TRBJ2-5,CASSLGLPVQETQYF
TRBD2,TRBV7-6,TRBJ2-5,CASSPFGGSSYNEQYF
NA,TRBV27,TRBJ2-3,CASSLSGLGGTDTQYF
NA,TRBV7-2,TRBJ2-1,CASSAPGDFYGEQFF
TRBD1,TRBV27,TRBJ1-6,CASSLRTGDNSPLHF
NA,TRBV6-1,TRBJ2-2,CASSTDGLTNTGELFF
NA,TRBV6-1,TRBJ1-2,CASSRMSSDGYTF